Below, 23 T cell receptor beta chains from the same sample are listed, as sequenced in a study of blood T cell repertoires in COVID-19. Produced via immunoSEQ multiplex PCR; TCRdb's table is partial and in-frame only. The sample lists some 250,000 clones, roughly 90% occurring once. The sequencing input was peripheral blood. These receptors all come from a young man who had recovered from COVID-19.

This chain joins TRBV6-5 and TRBJ2-7, with 11 bases aligning to TRBD1. This CDR3 is 15 amino acids long. Germline CDR1 and CDR2: MNHEY and SVGAGI. The trim removed 7 bases at V and 4 bases at J, leaving 9 bases unmatched. For the CDR3, the DNA is TGTGCCAGCACAGGGGGCGGGACAGGGGGTTACGAGCAGTACTTC. Translated, it gives CASTGGGTGGYEQYF.

V usage is TRBV27 and J usage is TRBJ2-3; TRBD2 matches 13 bases. Germline trimming cut 2 bases from V and 0 bases from J; bases unmatched to any gene: 5. Per the germline V gene, CDR1 is MNHEY and CDR2 is SMNVEV (reference sequence). This CDR3 spans 18 amino acids. The CDR3 sequence: CASSLMGLAGPSTDTQYF. The CDR3 DNA is TGTGCCAGCAGTTTAATGGGACTAGCGGGGCCTAGCACAGATACGCAGTATTTT.

CDR3 DNA sequence: TGCGCCAGCAGCTTGCAGGGTCCGGACGAGCAGTACTTC. Translated: CASSLQGPDEQYF. The chain links TRBV5-1 to TRBJ2-7; D perhaps matches TRBD1 (5 bases). The CDR3 loop spans 13 amino acids. The V end lost 1 base, the J end lost 5 bases, and 10 bases lay between the germline ends. Germline V gene sequence: CDR1 SGHRS, CDR2 YFSETQ. Using reference TRBV5-1 and TRBJ2-7 for the parts outside the CDR3, the full variable domain is KAGVTQTPRYLIKTRGQQVTLSCSPISGHRSVSWYQQTPGQGLQFLFEYFSETQRNKGNFPGRFSGRQFSNSRSEMNVSTLELGDSALYLCASSLQGPDEQYFGPGTRLTVT.

This sequence joins TRBV5-4 and TRBJ2-2; maybe TRBD1 (5 bases). The V and J ends lost 1 base and 7 bases respectively, with 8 bases between them. This CDR3 is 13 amino acids long. Per the germline V gene, CDR1 is SGHNT and CDR2 is YYREEE (reference sequence). CDR3 nucleotides: TGTGCCAGCAGCTTGACAGGCGGCGGGGAGCTGTTTTTT. Translating gives CASSLTGGGELFF.

The chain recombines TRBV4-1 with TRBJ2-7; TRBD2 aligns across 7 bases. Germline V gives CDR1 MGHRA, CDR2 YSYEKL. Losses at the gene ends were 5 bases for V and 4 bases for J; bases not matched to a gene: 17. This CDR3 region has 17 residues. CDR3 sequence: CASSTVFGGTRRYEQYF. CDR3 sequence (DNA): TGCGCCAGCAGCACGGTCTTCGGGGGGACCCGAAGATACGAGCAGTACTTC.

This clone showed up just once. The chain uses TRBV5-1 and TRBJ1-5, with 8 bases aligning to TRBD1. Germline V gives CDR1 SGHRS, CDR2 YFSETQ. The V segment lost 6 bases and the J segment 3 bases; nucleotides outside the gene matches: 8. The CDR3 contains 15 residues. The CDR3 DNA is TGCGCCAGCACCGAGGACAGGGCCTACAATCAGCCCCAGCATTTT. Its protein product is CASTEDRAYNQPQHF.

V and J are TRBV10-2 and TRBJ1-5, with D possibly matching TRBD1 (6 bases). The CDR3 loop spans 17 amino acids. The germline V and J ends were trimmed by 1 base and 6 bases, with 19 bases remaining between them. Germline V gene data show CDR1 as WSHSY and CDR2 as SAAADI. CDR3 nucleotides: TGCGCCAGCAGTGAGTATCAACTTAACAGGGTGCTTCAGCCCCAGCATTTT. It is translated as CASSEYQLNRVLQPQHF.

The gene calls are TRBV27 and TRBJ1-2; D gene unclear. CDR1 and CDR2 (germline): MNHEY, SMNVEV (reference sequence). The V gene lost 6 bases and the J gene lost 4 bases, with 12 bases spanning the gap. The CDR3 has 13 amino acids. Written as DNA, the CDR3 is TGTGCCAGCAGGCACACAGCCAGCTATGGCTACACCTTC. Translation: CASRHTASYGYTF.

The gene calls are TRBV4-2 and TRBJ1-5; TRBD1 agrees at 7 bases. V gave up 3 bases and J gave up 8 bases; unmatched junction bases: 10. Looked up from germline, CDR1 is LGHNA and CDR2 is YNFKEQ. The CDR3 runs to 15 residues. The CDR3 here is CASSQGGGDSEPQHF. The CDR3 region has the DNA TGTGCCAGCAGCCAGGGTGGAGGGGACAGCGAGCCCCAGCATTTT.

The chain combines TRBV7-9 with TRBJ1-1; 8 positions agree with TRBD1. The length of the CDR3 is 16 residues. Germline V gene data show CDR1 as SEHNR and CDR2 as FQNEAQ (reference sequence). Trimming cost V 4 bases and J 2 bases; bases outside gene matches: 9. The CDR3 DNA reads as TGTGCCAGCAGCTCTACCGGGACAGGATCTAACACTGAAGCTTTCTTT. Encoded protein: CASSSTGTGSNTEAFF.

This chain uses TRBV5-1 with TRBJ1-1, with D uncertain. Trimming pared 4 bases from V and 3 bases from J, leaving 7 bases between. The CDR3 consists of 12 residues. Germline values: CDR1 SGHRS, CDR2 YFSETQ. Here the CDR3 reads CASSPPDTEAFF. The CDR3 DNA is TGCGCCAGCAGCCCCCCGGACACTGAAGCTTTCTTT.

The rearrangement uses TRBV5-1 and TRBJ2-2; D remains ambiguous. Trimming cost V 0 bases and J 8 bases, with 11 bases left between them. From germline, CDR1 is SGHRS and CDR2 YFSETQ. The CDR3 totals 14 residues. CDR3 bases: TGCGCCAGCAGCTTGGAGTTAGCCCCTGGGGAGCTGTTTTTT. Translated: CASSLELAPGELFF.

This chain links TRBV7-2 with TRBJ1-1, with TRBD1 identical over 8 bases. The junction had 5 bases not matched to a gene; V was cut back by 3 bases and J by 5 bases. The germline V gene has CDR1 SGHTA and CDR2 FQGNSA. This CDR3 comprises 14 residues. In DNA, the CDR3 is TGTGCCAGCAGCTTTGGACAGGGAAGGACTGAAGCTTTCTTT. Encoded protein: CASSFGQGRTEAFF.

V is TRBV19 and J is TRBJ1-2, with D possibly matching TRBD1 (5 bases). V shed 6 bases and J shed 6 bases, with 14 bases lying between them. Germline-derived CDR1 and CDR2 are LNHDA and SQIVND (reference sequence). The CDR3 contains 13 residues. This CDR3 reads CASRSRVADGYTF. As DNA, the CDR3 is TGTGCCAGTAGGAGCAGGGTGGCTGATGGCTACACCTTC. Filled out from reference TRBV19 and TRBJ1-2, the complete variable domain reads DGGITQSPKYLFRKEGQNVTLSCEQNLNHDAMYWYRQDPGQGLRLIYYSQIVNDFQKGDIAEGYSVSREKKESFPLTVTSAQKNPTAFYLCASRSRVADGYTFGSGTRLTVV.

This chain links TRBV12-3 or TRBV12-4 with TRBJ1-2, with D possibly matching TRBD1 (5 bases). V lost 1 base and J 5 bases, leaving 8 bases between the germline ends. This CDR3 has 13 residues. The CDR3 DNA reads TGTGCCAGCAGTTTAGAGGGACTTTATGGCTACACCTTC. Protein sequence: CASSLEGLYGYTF.

The chain is built from TRBV12-5 and TRBJ2-5; 11 bases fit TRBD2. Germline V CDR1 and CDR2: LGHNT, FRNRAP. After removal of 6 bases from V and 5 bases from J, the junction contained 8 bases not matched to a gene. This CDR3 spans 15 amino acids. The CDR3 DNA follows: TGTGCTAGTGGACCCGGACTAGCGGGCAGGGAGACCCAGTACTTC. It specifies CASGPGLAGRETQYF. The variable domain in full, completed from reference TRBV12-5 and TRBJ2-5, reads DARVTQTPRHKVTEMGQEVTMRCQPILGHNTVFWYRQTMMQGLELLAYFRNRAPLDDSGMPKDRFSAEMPDATLATLKIQPSEPRDSAVYFCASGPGLAGRETQYFGPGTRLLVL.

V is TRBV6-6 and J is TRBJ1-1, with D tentatively TRBD1 (6 bases). The germline V and J ends were trimmed by 6 bases and 0 bases, with 17 bases remaining between them. This CDR3 has 16 residues. Germline V gives CDR1 MNHNY, CDR2 SVGAGI (reference sequence). The chain's CDR3 is CASRPERTAMNTEAFF. DNA for the CDR3: TGTGCCAGCAGACCCGAACGGACAGCCATGAACACTGAAGCTTTCTTT.

The chain joins TRBV2 to TRBJ2-3; D remains ambiguous. V was cut by 8 bases and J by 3 bases, with 12 bases left in between. The CDR3 is 13 amino acids. Looked up from germline, CDR1 is SNHLY and CDR2 is FYNNEI. The CDR3 loop is CASAPLSTDTQYF. The CDR3 DNA is TGTGCCAGCGCCCCACTATCGACAGATACGCAGTATTTT.

The chain employs TRBV4-2 and TRBJ2-2; D might be TRBD2 (8 bases). The CDR3 is 15 amino acids. The V end was cut by 4 bases, the J end by 6 bases, with 15 bases between. CDR1 LGHNA and CDR2 YNFKEQ come from the germline V gene. The CDR3 loop is CASSRGTRGPGELFF. The CDR3 DNA reads as TGTGCCAGCAGCCGCGGGACTAGGGGGCCCGGGGAGCTGTTTTTT.

The sample holds one count of this clone. The rearrangement joins TRBV5-1 to TRBJ2-1, with D possibly being TRBD2 (6 bases). In germline, CDR1 is SGHRS, CDR2 YFSETQ. This CDR3 contains 16 residues. The V end was cut by 4 bases, the J end by 8 bases, with 22 bases between. The CDR3 nucleotides read TGCGCCAGCAGCACGAGGGGACTGTCAACCGGGGATGAGCAGTTCTTC. Translating it yields CASSTRGLSTGDEQFF.

The chain couples TRBV7-9 to TRBJ2-5, with 10 positions matching TRBD1. Trimming at V came to 2 bases and at J to 5 bases, leaving 8 bases not matched to a gene. There are 16 residues in the CDR3. Germline values: CDR1 SEHNR, CDR2 FQNEAQ (reference sequence). CDR3 in DNA: TGTGCCAGCAGCTTAAGCCGGGGACAGGGGATGGAGACCCAGTACTTC. As protein: CASSLSRGQGMETQYF.

In its sample, this clone was seen once. The chain couples TRBV7-8 to TRBJ2-1; 12 bases are shared with TRBD1. Germline CDR1 SGHVS, CDR2 FQNEAQ. V lost 6 bases, J lost 8 bases, and 14 bases stayed unmatched. The CDR3 loop spans 17 amino acids. The CDR3 nucleotides are TGTGCCAGCAGTCCCACGGGGGGGACAGGGGGCCTTTATGAGCAGTTCTTC. This codes for CASSPTGGTGGLYEQFF.

The CDR3 nucleotides read TGTGCCAGCAGTTTTTCCGGGGGGTCTGAAGCTTTCTTT. It translates to CASSFSGGSEAFF. V usage is TRBV27 and J usage is TRBJ1-1, with a weak D call TRBD1 (5 bases). The CDR3 spans 13 residues. CDR1 is MNHEY and CDR2 is SMNVEV in the germline V gene (reference sequence). The ends were cut back, 3 bases at V and 6 bases at J, with 11 bases in the middle.